This paragraph reports one T cell receptor beta chain. This clonotype was counted a single time. Its antigen specificity is not known. No much larger clonotype is one base removed from it; base qualities were not supplied. A single read constitutes weak evidence. Peripheral blood CD8+ and CD4+ T cells from healthy donors, Susac syndrome patients and multiple sclerosis patients were profiled by high-throughput TCR beta sequencing. Healthy donors were included as age- and sex-matched controls. CD8+ TEMRA cells were enriched by FACS, while bulk CD8+ and CD4+ T cells were purified by magnetic negative isolation. Blood was collected in EDTA tubes and processed within 24 hours, with PBMCs isolated through density gradient centrifugation. PBMCs intended for TCR sequencing were cryopreserved in liquid nitrogen and thawed later in a water bath at 37 degrees C. Purity of sorted or isolated CD4+, CD8+ and CD8+ TEMRA cells was at least 90%.

This entry belongs to a study of CD8 T cells in Susac syndrome (dated by TCRdb to between 2017 and 2020). Study-level background: The study used repertoire sequencing to test whether antigen drove CD8+ T cell activation and differentiation in Susac syndrome. Overall study results and their limits: The number of individuals in the TCR sequencing and HLA analysis was recognized as being relatively small.

RNA was extracted using the RNeasy kit, and about 0.45 to 1 ug of the RNA was reverse transcribed with random hexamers. TCR beta CDR3 regions were amplified with the immunoSEQ multiplex PCR assay covering 54 Vbeta and 13 Jbeta segments. Bias from PCR amplification was corrected by using a synthetic template baseline for primer optimization and for computational correction. The published analysis was carried out like this. Reads were annotated to V, D and J genes per IMGT and analyzed with immunoSEQ Analyzer, keeping only productive sequences. Clonality was calculated as one minus the Shannon entropy normalized by log2 of the number of productive unique sequences. For each patient and control, public and private clones were evaluated among the 100 most prevalent clones. Clones were defined as Susac-specific if absent from the healthy and MS cohorts, from 1052 published viral clones and from other ImmuneACCESS disease sequences. TCRdb cleaned the public reads at Q25 with fastp, built clones with MiXCR and kept in-frame beta chains. Each CDR3 protein gets just one entry, which takes the most common genes and DNA from the rows behind it. These V and J calls originate from TCRdb's pipeline instead of the authors' own analysis. For this sample there are 100,000 to 150,000 distinct CDR3 sequences; nearly 95% appear just once. Roughly 0.11% of the sample is taken by the ten largest.

The CDR3 contains 13 residues, cysteine and phenylalanine counted. The DNA shown is the 39-base CDR3, in frame from base 1. CDR1 and CDR2, per the germline V gene (reference sequence), are MNHEY and SMNVEV. V is shortened by 3 bases, J by 1 base, and the region joining them spans 7 bases. The receptor chain draws on TRBV27 and TRBJ2-7; the D gene cannot be named for sure. The sample consisted of CD4+ T cells from PBMCs. The clonotype comes from a human donor in good health. This receptor has the CDR3 CASSFGRSYEQYF. The bases are TGTGCCAGCAGTTTCGGGCGGTCCTACGAGCAGTACTTC.